This TCR beta chain was recovered during a study of long-term antiretroviral therapy in people with HIV. Turning to the study itself: The 2015 recommendation for immediate ART came about a decade after the earliest samples.

Study-level points and caveats: Diversity remained lower than transplant donor controls, even though it increased after ART.

Specimens held about 0.85-11 million cryopreserved PBMC prior to DNA extraction. Sequencing used immunoSEQ v3.0 at survey level. Profiling relied on immunoSEQ multiplex PCR, and the TCRdb table lists in-frame clones only, not all of them. Among about 28,000 clones listed, over 75% were seen once. Losses at the gene ends were 5 bases for V and 1 base for J; bases not matched to a gene: 9. There are 16 residues in the CDR3. Germline V gene sequence: CDR1 SEHNR, CDR2 FQNEAQ (reference sequence). With regard to this clone: Its antigen is unidentified.

Sequencing used unsorted PBMCs, obtained 2 years after starting antiretroviral therapy. This clonotype was obtained from a man aged 50-59 years with HIV. The genes are TRBV7-9 and TRBJ1-1, with 8 bases identical to TRBD1. CDR3 DNA sequence: TGTGCCAGCAGCCCCGACAGGGGACGAAGGAACACTGAAGCTTTCTTT. This encodes CASSPDRGRRNTEAFF.